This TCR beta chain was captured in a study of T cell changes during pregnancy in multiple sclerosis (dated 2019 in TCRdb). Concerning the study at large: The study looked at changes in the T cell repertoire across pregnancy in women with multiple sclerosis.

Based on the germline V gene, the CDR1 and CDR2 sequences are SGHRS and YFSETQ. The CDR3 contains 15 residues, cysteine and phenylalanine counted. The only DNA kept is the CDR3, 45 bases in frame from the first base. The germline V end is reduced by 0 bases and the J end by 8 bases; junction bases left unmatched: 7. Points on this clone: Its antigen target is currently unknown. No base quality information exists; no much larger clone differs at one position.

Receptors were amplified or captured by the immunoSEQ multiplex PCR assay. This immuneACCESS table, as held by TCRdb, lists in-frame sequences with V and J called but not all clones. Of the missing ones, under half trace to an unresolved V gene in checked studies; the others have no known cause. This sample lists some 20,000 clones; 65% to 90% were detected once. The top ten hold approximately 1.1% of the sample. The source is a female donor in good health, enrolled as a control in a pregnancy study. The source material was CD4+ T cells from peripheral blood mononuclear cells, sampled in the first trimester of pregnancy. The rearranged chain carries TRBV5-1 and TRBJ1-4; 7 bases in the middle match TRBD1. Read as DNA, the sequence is TGCGCCAGCAGCTTGGCCGAGGGGGCGGGAGAAAAACTGTTTTTT. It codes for CASSLAEGAGEKLFF. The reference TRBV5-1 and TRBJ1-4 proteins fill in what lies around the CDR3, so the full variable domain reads KAGVTQTPRYLIKTRGQQVTLSCSPISGHRSVSWYQQTPGQGLQFLFEYFSETQRNKGNFPGRFSGRQFSNSRSEMNVSTLELGDSALYLCASSLAEGAGEKLFFGSGTQLSVL.